Each of the 5 T cell receptor beta chains below was sequenced from the same sample in a study of CD8+CD57+ T cells in acquired aplastic anemia. Patients included in sequencing had previously demonstrated CD8+CD57+ cell expansion by flow cytometry. CDR3 and TCR beta VDJ profiling relied on a genomic DNA template. Via MiXCR, TCRdb re-called the reads, giving one row per CDR3 protein. The table shows about 470,000 distinct CDR3 sequences, with around 33% occurring only once. Sequencing was performed on sorted CD4+, CD8+, or CD8+CD57+ T cells (not recorded which) from PBMCs. Source of these receptors: a human donor with aplastic anemia.

In regard to this clonotype: Just one base apart from a much larger clone, this may be a read error. The chain carries TRBV6-5 and TRBJ1-2, with 7 bases that match TRBD1. The CDR3 has 14 amino acids. The germline CDR1 and CDR2 sequences are MNHEY and SVGAGI. In DNA form, the CDR3 reads TGTTCCAGCAGTTTTTTGGACAGGAACTATGGCTACACCTTC. The encoded protein is CSSSFLDRNYGYTF.

About this clonotype itself: A much larger clone lies one base from this, so it may be a read error. This chain joins TRBV2 and TRBJ2-7; the D call may be TRBD1 or TRBD2 (5 bases each). V lost 1 base and J 7 bases, leaving 20 bases between the germline ends. In germline, CDR1 is SNHLY, CDR2 FYNNEI. CDR3 length: 16 amino acids. Here the CDR3 DNA reads TGTGCCAGCAGTGAAGTGGCAACGGGGCGAAACAATGAGCAGTACTTC. Residues: CASSEVATGRNNEQYF.

Remarks on this clonotype: A read error is possible here, since a much larger clone lies one base away. The rearrangement joins TRBV20-1 to TRBJ1-2; D call uncertain. V was clipped by 3 bases and J by 6 bases, with 14 bases between them. The CDR3 sequence is 13 residues long. The germline V gene encodes CDR1 DFQATT and CDR2 SNEGSKA (reference sequence). The CDR3 sequence: CSASSVGNDGYTF. The DNA of the CDR3 is TGCAGTGCTAGTAGTGTCGGCAACGATGGCTACACCTTC.

This clonotype came up a few times. The rearrangement joins TRBV4-3 to TRBJ1-5; D gene uncertain. Germline V lookup: CDR1 LGHNA, CDR2 YSLEER. The CDR3 is 14 amino acids. Deletions cut 0 bases from V and 4 bases from J, with 7 bases between. The CDR3 protein is CASSQDPGNQPQHF. In DNA, the CDR3 is TGCGCCAGCAGCCAAGATCCAGGAAATCAGCCCCAGCATTTT.

This rearrangement joins TRBV6-2 or TRBV6-3 to TRBJ2-5; 7 nucleotides agree with TRBD1. V gave up 0 bases and J gave up 3 bases; unmatched junction bases: 10. Germline CDR1 MNHEY, CDR2 SVGEGT. The CDR3 consists of 17 residues. The CDR3 region has the DNA TGTGCCAGCAGTTACTCGATCCGACAGGGCGATGAAGAGACCCAGTACTTC. It encodes CASSYSIRQGDEETQYF.